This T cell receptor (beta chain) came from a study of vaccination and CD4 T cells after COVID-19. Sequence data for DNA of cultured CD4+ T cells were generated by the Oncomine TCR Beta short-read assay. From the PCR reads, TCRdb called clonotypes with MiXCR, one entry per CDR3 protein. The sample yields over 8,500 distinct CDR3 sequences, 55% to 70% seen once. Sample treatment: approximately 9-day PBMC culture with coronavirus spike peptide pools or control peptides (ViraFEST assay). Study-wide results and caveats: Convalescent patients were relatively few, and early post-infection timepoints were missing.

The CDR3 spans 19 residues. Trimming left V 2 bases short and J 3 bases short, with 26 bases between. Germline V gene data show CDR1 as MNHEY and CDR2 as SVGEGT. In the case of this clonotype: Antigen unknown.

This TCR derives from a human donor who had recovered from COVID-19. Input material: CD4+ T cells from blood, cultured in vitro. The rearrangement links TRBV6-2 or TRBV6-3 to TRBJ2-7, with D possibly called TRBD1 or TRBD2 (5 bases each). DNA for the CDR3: TGTGCCAGCAGTTACCACTCGGGGCTGTCAGGGATGTGGGACTACGAGCAGTACTTC. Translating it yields CASSYHSGLSGMWDYEQYF.